This T cell receptor (beta chain) was obtained from a study of T cell responses to AZD1222 COVID-19 vaccine. Study-wide results and limits: Close to half of all spike-specific TCRs reportedly target regions of the variants that are unmutated.

Of note for this clone: The antigen is not known.

Here immunoSEQ multiplex PCR was the method, and the copy in TCRdb shows in-frame clones only, minus some. This table holds approximately 150,000 clones, around 85% found once. This sample comprised peripheral blood, obtained 28 days after the second AZD1222 dose. The origin of this receptor is an adult who received the AZD1222 COVID-19 vaccine.

CDR3 coding DNA: TGTGCCAGCAGCTTGTCTGGGATTAACTATGGCTACACCTTC. It is translated as CASSLSGINYGYTF. J is TRBJ1-2 and V is TRBV5-6; D gene unclear. CDR1 is SGHDT and CDR2 is YYEEEE in the germline V gene. This CDR3 has 14 residues. Trimming shortened V by 1 base and J by 1 base, and 8 bases separated the two germline ends.